This T cell receptor beta chain was retrieved from a study of cytotoxic CD8 clonotypes in ibrutinib-treated CLL. The V gene end was trimmed by 1 base and the J gene end by 7 bases; junction bases not matched to a gene: 10. Per the germline V gene, CDR1 is SGHVS and CDR2 is FQNEAQ. The CDR3 spans 16 residues. With cryopreserved PBMCs as the source, roughly 2 micrograms of genomic DNA went to TCR beta libraries. The assay was immunoSEQ multiplex PCR, and TCRdb's table has in-frame clones only and misses some. The table shows some 310,000 clones, with more than 65% occurring only once. Study-wide results and caveats: Public clonotypes, an uncommon group, contracted or remained stable on treatment. A rise in clonality was seen at ibrutinib response, and a fall back toward baseline was seen at progression. Age-matched healthy donor levels were exceeded by baseline clonality, which tracked circulating CD8+ T-cell counts.

About this clone: The antigen remains unidentified.

The clonotype was recovered from a human donor with chronic lymphocytic leukemia. Sequencing used PBMCs, obtained before ibrutinib treatment. This chain connects TRBV7-8 to TRBJ2-5, with 9 bases matching TRBD2. The CDR3 DNA reads as TGTGCCAGCAGCTTAGTTGCGGGAGGGCAAAGGGGGACCCAGTACTTC. Residues: CASSLVAGGQRGTQYF. Full variable domain (rest looked up from reference TRBV7-8 and TRBJ2-5): GAGVSQSPRYKVAKRGQDVALRCDPISGHVSLFWYQQALGQGPEFLTYFQNEAQLDKSGLPSDRFFAERPEGSVSTLKIQRTQQEDSAVYLCASSLVAGGQRGTQYFGPGTRLLVL.